This TCR beta chain was found in a study of siplizumab effects on memory and regulatory T cells. Study outcomes and limitations: A small minority of alloreactive clones were mapped to unstimulated subsets. In unstimulated cells, naive T cells appeared more diverse than memory T cells and seemed major alloresponse contributors.

Clones were sequenced by immunoSEQ multiplex PCR, and TCRdb holds only the in-frame ones, with some missing. Seen here are some 120,000 clones, around 94% observed once, and the top ten hold about 1.8%. With regard to this clone: Its antigen is unidentified.

Germline V lookup: CDR1 SGHDT, CDR2 YYEEEE. The ends were cut back, 7 bases at V and 6 bases at J, with 12 bases in the middle. The CDR3 contains 12 residues. This clonotype originated in a human donor in good health. The sequenced material came from non-Treg CD4+ T cells sorted from blood. V is TRBV5-6 and J is TRBJ2-3; D remains unclear. As DNA, the CDR3 is TGTGCCAGCGGATTATCAGCTGATACGCAGTATTTT. It yields the protein CASGLSADTQYF.